Reported below is one T cell receptor (beta chain). Trimming at V came to 4 bases and at J to 3 bases, leaving 4 bases not matched to a gene. Germline-derived CDR1 and CDR2 are SGHNT and YYREEE (reference sequence). This CDR3 spans 15 amino acids. Study processing details: Reference gene primers were amplified, and this amplification served to estimate nucleated cell counts. The protocol was immunoSEQ multiplex PCR, while the TCRdb copy is restricted to in-frame clones and leaves out a portion. V, J and clone size reflect that table, while D and trimming were determined from the DNA. This table holds about 130,000 clones, 80% to 85% found once. These data come from a study of blood T cell repertoires in COVID-19. Study information: The United States, Italy and Spain provided the acute and convalescent COVID-19 samples. T cells, B-cell-depleted T cells, or PBMCs provided the cDNA or gDNA that served as material.

The rearrangement uses TRBV5-4 and TRBJ2-2, with 9 bases that match TRBD1. Sequences were obtained from peripheral blood. This TCR was sampled from a woman under 40 who had recovered from COVID-19. CDR3 nucleotides: TGTGCCAGCAGCCTAGGACAGGGGTACACCGGGGAGCTGTTTTTT. Translating it yields CASSLGQGYTGELFF.